This entry concerns a single TCR beta chain. Its antigen is still unknown. Base qualities were left out, and no much larger clone turns up one base away. V is cut by 0 bases and J by 5 bases, and the space between the germline ends is 14 bases. CDR1 and CDR2 are drawn from the germline V gene: KGHSH, LQKENI. From the cysteine through the phenylalanine, the CDR3 covers 15 amino acids. Left in the record is the CDR3 DNA by itself, 45 bases read in frame from the first base. The protocol used for the library was PCR. Sequencing relied on an Illumina HiSeq 2500. To normalize quantification of the TCRbeta repertoire, the TCR libraries were built with molecular barcoding that relied on unique molecular identifiers. Clones were called with MiXCR by TCRdb after fastp trimmed the public reads at Q25, and only in-frame beta chains were retained. When rows share a CDR3 protein, they turn into one entry using the most common DNA and genes. The sample yields approximately 650,000 distinct CDR3 sequences; about an eighth were counted once. The biggest ten clones account for roughly 0.84% of the sample.

This sample was taken from a study of T-cell reconstitution after alpha-beta-depleted transplantation in children (dated by TCRdb to about 2016). About the full investigation: Using TCR repertoire profiling, the study followed T-cell immune reconstitution in a quantitative way in children after TCRalphabeta/CD19-depleted allogeneic hematopoietic cell transplantation. What the research found in general, with its limitations: Hyperexpanded clone frequencies declined over subsequent months; after one year, T-cell counts and TCRbeta diversity were mostly attributed to newly produced T cells. About two months after transplant, the apparently early recovery of alphabetaT-cell counts reportedly depended on just several hundred clones that had expanded rapidly and came from non-depleted graft cells. In some patients, the high TCRbeta diversity seen at day 60 was put down to recipient T cells and intrathymic progenitors that had survived conditioning.

Read against the paper, the sample's treatment or condition label means: allogeneic hematopoietic cell transplantation with graft depleted of TCRalphabeta T cells and CD19 B cells. The children who served as transplant recipients had been given grafts of TCRalphabeta/CD19-depleted allogeneic hematopoietic cells. Rearrangement joined TRBV18 to TRBJ2-7; no D gene call is confident. This sample comprised PBMCs, obtained before TCRalphabeta/CD19-depleted stem cell transplant. The source is a girl aged 2 to 10 with congenital amegakaryocytic thrombocytopenia, due to receive a stem cell transplant. The DNA reads as follows: TGTGCCAGCTCACCACCGGTAGGGTTCTTTAACGAGCAGTACTTC. It specifies CASSPPVGFFNEQYF.